The entry below describes one T cell receptor beta chain. Its antigen remains unknown. With V trimmed by 8 bases and J by 9 bases, 9 bases remained unmatched. The CDR3 consists of 14 residues. CDR1 and CDR2 from the germline V gene are SQVTM and ANQGSEA. These data originate in a study of beta chain features in type 1 diabetes. Findings of the study overall: Shortening that was moderate but significant affected the TCRB CDR3s of Type 1 diabetes patients in all four CD4+ subsets.

The authors reverse transcribed all of the isolated RNA, so sequencing captured expressed TCRB transcripts. Data came from immunoSEQ multiplex PCR; TCRdb stores just in-frame clones and leaves some out. The data hold about 230,000 clones, with 15% to 20% observed a single time. The chain joins TRBV29-1 to TRBJ2-1; 14 nucleotides match TRBD2. The sample was naive CD4+ T cells from blood. This receptor was taken from a man aged 30 to 45 with type 1 diabetes. The CDR3 here is CSFGTSGSGGEQFF. As DNA, the CDR3 is TGCAGCTTTGGGACTAGCGGGAGCGGGGGTGAGCAGTTCTTC.